This entry concerns a single TCR beta chain. TCRdb independently ran MiXCR on the RT-PCR reads; one entry per CDR3 protein. The data contain about 540,000 distinct CDR3 sequences, under 30% of them singletons. This entry belongs to a study of response to subunit inactivated influenza vaccine. The CDR3 contains 18 residues. The germline V gene has CDR1 SGHRS and CDR2 YFSETQ. With 6 bases removed from V and 2 bases from J, the gap between germline ends came to 24 bases. The same data also contributed to another study, on T cells expressing NK-cell markers. From that paper: What made the TCR beta cDNA was 5'RACE template switching with UMIs. Obtained from sorted CD3+CD56+NKG2C+, CD3+CD56+NKG2C- and CD3+CD56-NKG2C+ T cells were the TCR beta repertoires. An anti-gamma-delta TCR antibody restricted sorting to alpha-beta TCR T cells in several experiments. Of the CD8+ T cell pool in about 6 donors, about 1.0-7.5% was accounted for by dominant NKG2C+ clonotypes. Whether the expanded NKG2C+ T cell clones recognized HCMV remained unclear.

The TCR originated in a man aged 50-60 years who received an inactivated influenza vaccine. The source was CD4+ T cells sorted from PBMCs, collected 11 to 12 days after vaccination. V and J are TRBV5-1 and TRBJ2-1; the D is unclear. The CDR3 coding sequence is TGCGCCAGCAACACCCCTGGTGGTGGGCTCGCGGCCTACAATGAGCAGTTCTTC. It yields the protein CASNTPGGGLAAYNEQFF.